This T cell receptor beta chain comes out of a study of blood T cell repertoires in COVID-19. The data were produced by immunoSEQ multiplex PCR, yet TCRdb's version contains in-frame clones alone and is incomplete. The repertoire consists of more than 400,000 clones, with 80% to 95% occurring once and the leading ten covering about 0.63%. This TCR derives from a man aged 18-30 years who had recovered from COVID-19. Material for sequencing was PBMCs or T cells enriched from blood (not recorded which).

The CDR3 nucleotides are TGTGCCAGCAGCGCGAGGGAAAGGGATGAGCAGTTCTTC. Protein product: CASSARERDEQFF. The rearrangement joins TRBV9 to TRBJ2-1; D is perhaps TRBD2 (5 bases). The CDR3 consists of 13 residues. Between the trimmed V and J ends, which lost 3 bases and 8 bases, there was a span of 12 bases. CDR1 and CDR2 from the germline V gene are SGDLS and YYNGEE.